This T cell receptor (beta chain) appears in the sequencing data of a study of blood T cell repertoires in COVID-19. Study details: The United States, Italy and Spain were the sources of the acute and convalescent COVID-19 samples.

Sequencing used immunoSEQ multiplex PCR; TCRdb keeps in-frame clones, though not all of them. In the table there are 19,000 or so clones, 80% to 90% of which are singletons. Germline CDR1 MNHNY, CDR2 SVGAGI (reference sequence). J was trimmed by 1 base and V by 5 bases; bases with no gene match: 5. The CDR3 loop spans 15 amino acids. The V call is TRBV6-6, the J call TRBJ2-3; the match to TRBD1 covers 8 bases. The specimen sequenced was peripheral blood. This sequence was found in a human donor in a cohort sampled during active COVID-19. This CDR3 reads CASSPLRGRTDTQYF. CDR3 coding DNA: TGTGCCAGCAGTCCCCTCAGGGGGCGCACAGATACGCAGTATTTT.